Below are 2 T cell receptor beta chains sequenced from a single sample in a study of human T cells and chemical hapten exposure. Total RNA was extracted from unfractionated whole blood. It was the library that attached unique molecular identifiers to individual cDNA molecules. TCRdb re-derived calls from the reads in MiXCR, one entry per CDR3 protein. The table records 95,000 to 150,000 distinct CDR3 sequences, 8.5% of them present only once. Sequenced: whole blood. All receptors derive from a human donor in good health. Some clones in this sample may be carry-over from other donors' samples.

Remarks on this clonotype: Just one base apart from a much larger clone, this may be a read error. The chain has TRBV10-3 and TRBJ2-3; 8 bases are shared with TRBD2. The CDR3 length is 15 residues. Germline V gives CDR1 ENHRY, CDR2 SYGVKD. Losses at the gene ends were 10 bases for V and 1 base for J; bases not matched to a gene: 10. The CDR3 DNA reads as TGTGCCACCAATACTAGCGGAGGGGGCACAGATACGCAGTATTTT. It specifies CATNTSGGGTDTQYF.

This clonotype was seen a few times. V is TRBV25-1 and J is TRBJ2-3; 10 bases agree with TRBD1. Germline CDR1 reads MGHDK; CDR2 reads SYGVNS. The CDR3 is 16 amino acids. Germline trimming cut 10 bases from V and 1 base from J; bases unmatched to any gene: 11. In nucleotides, the CDR3 is TGTGCCACTTCCCTCCGGGACAGGGGTCGCACAGATACGCAGTATTTT. It encodes CATSLRDRGRTDTQYF.